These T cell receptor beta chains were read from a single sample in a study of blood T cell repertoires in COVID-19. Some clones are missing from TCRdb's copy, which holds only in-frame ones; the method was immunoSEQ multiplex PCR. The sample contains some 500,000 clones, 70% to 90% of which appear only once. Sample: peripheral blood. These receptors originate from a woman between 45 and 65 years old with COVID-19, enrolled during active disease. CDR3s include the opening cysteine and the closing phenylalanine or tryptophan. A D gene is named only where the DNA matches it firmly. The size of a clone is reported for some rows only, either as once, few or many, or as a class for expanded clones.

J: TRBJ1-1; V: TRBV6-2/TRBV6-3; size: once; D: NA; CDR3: CASSYSRKQGSTEAFF; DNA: TGTGCCAGCAGTTACTCGAGGAAACAGGGTTCCACTGAAGCTTTCTTT
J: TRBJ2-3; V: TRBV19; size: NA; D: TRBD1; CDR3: CASSTGGRQGAKQYF; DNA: TGTGCCAGTAGTACAGGGGGGCGGCAGGGGGCAAAGCAGTATTTT
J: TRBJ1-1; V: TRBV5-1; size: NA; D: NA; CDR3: CASSSAAGRNTEAFF; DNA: TGCGCCAGCAGCTCCGCGGCAGGGCGGAACACTGAAGCTTTCTTT
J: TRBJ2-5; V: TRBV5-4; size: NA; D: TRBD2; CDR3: CASSTSSGGPQETQYF; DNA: TGTGCCAGCAGCACCTCGAGCGGGGGACCGCAAGAGACCCAGTACTTC
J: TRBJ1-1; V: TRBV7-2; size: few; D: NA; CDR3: CASSLGETVNTEAFF; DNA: TGTGCCAGCAGCTTAGGAGAGACAGTTAACACTGAAGCTTTCTTT
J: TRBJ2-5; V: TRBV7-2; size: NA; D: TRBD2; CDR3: CASSLYASGGGRETQYF; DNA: TGTGCCAGCAGCTTATATGCTAGCGGGGGGGGTCGGGAGACCCAGTACTTC
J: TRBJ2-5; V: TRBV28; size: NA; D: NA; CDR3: CASSFLGGETQYF; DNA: TGTGCCAGCAGTTTTTTGGGGGGAGAGACCCAGTACTTC
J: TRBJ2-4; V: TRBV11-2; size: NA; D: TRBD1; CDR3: CASSLERDSKNIQYF; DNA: TGTGCCAGCAGCTTAGAAAGGGACAGCAAAAACATTCAGTACTTC
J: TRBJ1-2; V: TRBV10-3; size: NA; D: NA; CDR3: CAIKSRDYYTF; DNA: TGTGCCATCAAGTCCAGGGATTACTACACCTTC
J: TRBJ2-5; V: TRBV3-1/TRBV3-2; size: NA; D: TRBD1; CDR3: CASSRGQGIETQYF; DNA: TGTGCCAGCAGCCGGGGACAGGGTATAGAGACCCAGTACTTC
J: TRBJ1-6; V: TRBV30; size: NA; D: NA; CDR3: CAWSLRNSYNSPLHF; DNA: TGTGCCTGGTCGCTCAGAAACTCCTATAATTCACCCCTCCACTTT
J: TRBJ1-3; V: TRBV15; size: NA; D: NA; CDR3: CATSRSTGQQHSGNTIYF; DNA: TGTGCCACCAGCAGATCAACGGGACAACAACACTCTGGAAACACCATATATTTT
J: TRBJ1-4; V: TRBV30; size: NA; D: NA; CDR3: CAWSVPGTGEKLFF; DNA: TGTGCCTGGAGTGTGCCGGGAACGGGCGAAAAACTGTTTTTT
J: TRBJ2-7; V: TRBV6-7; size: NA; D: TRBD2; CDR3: CASSYRPGGSYEQYF; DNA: TGTGCCAGCAGTTACCGCCCGGGGGGTTCCTACGAGCAGTACTTC
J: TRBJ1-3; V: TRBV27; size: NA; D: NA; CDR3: CASSLRQGFGNTIYF; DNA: TGTGCCAGCAGTTTAAGGCAGGGATTTGGAAACACCATATATTTT